One sample yielded the 26 T cell receptor beta chains listed below, sequenced in a study of blood T cell repertoires in COVID-19. TCRdb's copy holds only in-frame clones and misses some; the assay was immunoSEQ multiplex PCR. The sample contains about 240,000 clones, roughly 90% of which appear only once. Specimen: peripheral blood. These receptors all stem from a man aged 55 to 70 with acute or convalescent COVID-19.

This clone is a singleton in its sample. This rearrangement joins TRBV28 to TRBJ1-1; maybe TRBD1 (6 bases). This CDR3 has 11 residues. Trimming left V 8 bases short and J 14 bases short, with 18 bases between. In germline, CDR1 is MDHEN, CDR2 SYDVKM. CDR3 bases: TGTGCCAGCGGGGGGGGCAGGTTAGTCTTCTTT. Its translation: CASGGGRLVFF. Drawing the rest from reference TRBV28 and TRBJ1-1, the complete variable domain is DVKVTQSSRYLVKRTGEKVFLECVQDMDHENMFWYRQDPGLGLRLIYFSYDVKMKEKGDIPEGYSVSREKKERFSLILESASTNQTSMYLCASGGGRLVFFGQGTRLTVV.

The chain couples TRBV28 to TRBJ1-2, with D perhaps matching TRBD1 (6 bases). This CDR3 comprises 15 residues. V was trimmed by 2 bases and J by 1 base, leaving 11 bases between them. Germline lookup yields CDR1 MDHEN and CDR2 SYDVKM. The CDR3 sequence is CASSLQGRGNYGYTF. The CDR3 DNA reads as TGTGCCAGCAGTTTACAGGGGAGGGGTAACTATGGCTACACCTTC.

The chain couples TRBV6-5 to TRBJ2-5; 7 positions match TRBD1. This CDR3 contains 12 residues. V gave up 8 bases and J gave up 6 bases; unmatched junction bases: 6. Germline lookup yields CDR1 MNHEY and CDR2 SVGAGI. The CDR3 region has the DNA TGTGCCAGCTCCCGGGACAGCCAGACCCAGTACTTC. Its protein is CASSRDSQTQYF.

The chain carries TRBV9 and TRBJ2-5; D may be TRBD1 (6 bases). Germline V CDR1 and CDR2: SGDLS, YYNGEE. The CDR3 spans 15 residues. Trimming cost V 0 bases and J 4 bases, with 13 bases left between them. The CDR3 region is CASSVAQGSAETQYF. The CDR3 DNA reads as TGTGCCAGCAGCGTAGCTCAGGGGAGCGCAGAGACCCAGTACTTC.

The chain has TRBV2 and TRBJ1-5; 9 bases line up with TRBD1. The V and J ends lost 4 bases and 6 bases, in that order; junction bases with no gene match: 10. The CDR3 loop spans 16 amino acids. Germline CDR1 SNHLY, CDR2 FYNNEI. The CDR3 DNA reads TGTGCCAGCAGTGTATACACAGGGGGCGCGGGTCAGCCCCAGCATTTT. Translation: CASSVYTGGAGQPQHF.

V is TRBV3-1 (or the pseudogene TRBV3-2) and J is TRBJ1-1, with D perhaps matching TRBD1 (5 bases). There are 12 residues in the CDR3. Trimming removed 0 bases from V and 8 bases from J, with 7 bases in between. The germline CDR1 and CDR2 sequences are LGHDT and YNNKEL (reference sequence). This chain's CDR3 is CASSQEGREAFF. DNA for the CDR3: TGTGCCAGCAGCCAAGAGGGGCGGGAAGCTTTCTTT.

This clone was counted only a few times. The chain has TRBV4-2 and TRBJ2-1; 9 nucleotides line up with TRBD1. With 3 bases clipped from V and 7 bases from J, the junction kept 10 bases outside the gene matches. The CDR3 runs to 16 residues. The germline CDR1 and CDR2 sequences are LGHNA and YNFKEQ. The CDR3 loop is CASSQTAGTGRNEQFF. DNA of the CDR3: TGTGCCAGCAGCCAGACTGCCGGGACAGGGAGGAATGAGCAGTTCTTC.

The V gene is TRBV11-2, the J gene TRBJ1-2; a possible D gene is TRBD1 (5 bases). The CDR3 covers 17 residues. Germline values: CDR1 SGHAT, CDR2 FQNNGV. With 4 bases removed from V and 4 bases from J, the gap between germline ends came to 22 bases. CDR3 in DNA: TGTGCCAGCAGCTCTTTTAGGCGGCAGGGCTCTTCCTATGGCTACACCTTC. Its protein is CASSSFRRQGSSYGYTF.

This rearrangement joins TRBV9 to TRBJ2-3, with 7 bases aligning to TRBD2. Germline V CDR1 and CDR2: SGDLS, YYNGEE. V shed 2 bases, J shed 2 bases, and the junction held 2 bases outside the gene matches. The CDR3 sequence is 14 residues long. CDR3 bases: TGTGCCAGCAGCGTTAGCGGGTACACAGATACGCAGTATTTT. It encodes CASSVSGYTDTQYF.

V usage is TRBV30 and J usage is TRBJ2-7; no clear D gene. Per germline, CDR1 GTSNPN and CDR2 SVGIG (reference sequence). V was shortened by 1 base and J by 0 bases, with 10 bases between the two germline ends. The length of the CDR3 is 14 residues. CDR3 DNA sequence: TGTGCCTGGAGTGGACGGAGAAGCTCCTACGAGCAGTACTTC. It yields the protein CAWSGRRSSYEQYF.

V and J are TRBV28 and TRBJ1-5, with no clear D. The CDR3 is made up of 15 amino acids. Germline CDR1 is MDHEN and CDR2 is SYDVKM. V dropped 7 bases and J dropped 5 bases, with 18 bases sitting between them. Here the CDR3 DNA reads TGTGCCAGCATGTTCGGTCCCCACCCTTATCAGCCCCAGCATTTT. It translates to CASMFGPHPYQPQHF.

A word on this clone: The identical CDR3 is also encoded by other nucleotide sequences in the sample. This chain links TRBV10-3 with TRBJ2-7; D is possibly TRBD2 (6 bases). Deletions cut 2 bases from V and 1 base from J, with 12 bases between. The CDR3 length is 15 residues. CDR1 is ENHRY and CDR2 is SYGVKD in the germline V gene. The CDR3 DNA is TGTGCCATCAGTGAGCCGGGAGAAGGGTCCTACGAGCAGTACTTC. It translates to CAISEPGEGSYEQYF.

The J gene is TRBJ2-1, the V gene TRBV27, with D maybe TRBD1 (6 bases). The CDR3 extends over 16 amino acids. The ends were cut back, 6 bases at V and 5 bases at J, with 20 bases in the middle. Germline V gene data show CDR1 as MNHEY and CDR2 as SMNVEV (reference sequence). CDR3 coding DNA: TGTGCCAGCAGCGGATTCGGGGCGGACAGTAACAATGAGCAGTTCTTC. Protein product: CASSGFGADSNNEQFF.

This clone was recorded a few times. The chain joins TRBV7-2 to TRBJ2-3; no firm D call. The V and J ends lost 5 bases and 4 bases respectively, with 7 bases between them. The V gene's germline CDR1 is SGHTA and CDR2 FQGNSA. CDR3 length: 12 amino acids. The DNA for the CDR3 is TGTGCCAGCAGCCAGTTGTCAGATACGCAGTATTTT. The encoded protein is CASSQLSDTQYF.

The chain combines TRBV11-3 with TRBJ1-1; weak D call: TRBD1 (6 bases). CDR3 length: 13 amino acids. Per germline, CDR1 SGHNT and CDR2 YENEEA. V lost 5 bases, J lost 9 bases, and 16 bases lay in between. The CDR3: CASSPTGPEQAFF. In DNA, the CDR3 is TGTGCCAGCAGCCCCACAGGGCCTGAACAAGCTTTCTTT.

There are a few counts of this clone. CDR3 protein: CASSYSRSNEQFF. CDR3 nucleotide sequence: TGTGCCAGCAGTTACTCGAGGTCTAACGAGCAGTTCTTC. V usage is TRBV6-2 or TRBV6-3 and J usage is TRBJ2-1; unclear D gene. The CDR3 covers 13 residues. The germline gives CDR1 MNHEY, CDR2 SVGEGT. With 0 bases removed from V and 10 bases from J, the gap between germline ends came to 10 bases.

This chain links TRBV24-1 with TRBJ1-5, with 9 bases lining up with TRBD1. J was trimmed by 6 bases and V by 5 bases; bases with no gene match: 10. CDR3 length equals 16 residues. In germline, CDR1 is KGHDR, CDR2 SFDVKD. As DNA, the CDR3 is TGTGCCACCAGTGGACCGGGACAGGGAGGCAGTCAGCCCCAGCATTTT. This encodes CATSGPGQGGSQPQHF.

The gene calls are TRBV7-9 and TRBJ2-2; 11 nucleotides match TRBD2. The CDR3 has 16 residues. J gave up 1 base and V 4 bases, and 2 bases lay outside the gene matches. The germline CDR1 and CDR2 sequences are SEHNR and FQNEAQ (reference sequence). CDR3 sequence: CASSSLAGGNTGELFF. The CDR3 DNA reads as TGTGCCAGCAGCTCCCTAGCGGGAGGGAACACCGGGGAGCTGTTTTTT.

The chain carries TRBV9 and TRBJ2-2, with D maybe TRBD2 (5 bases). Germline assignment: CDR1 SGDLS and CDR2 YYNGEE. V was cut by 3 bases and J by 4 bases, with 13 bases left in between. The CDR3 covers 15 residues. The CDR3, as DNA: TGTGCCAGCAGCGAGAGGGAATACAGCACCGGGGAGCTGTTTTTT. Amino acids: CASSEREYSTGELFF.

This rearrangement joins TRBV5-1 to TRBJ2-3; D is undetermined. V was cut by 5 bases and J by 6 bases, with 7 bases left in between. Germline V lookup: CDR1 SGHRS, CDR2 YFSETQ. The CDR3 length is 11 residues. CDR3: CASREADTQYF. CDR3 bases: TGCGCCAGCAGAGAGGCCGATACGCAGTATTTT.

The chain is built from TRBV4-2 and TRBJ1-2; 8 positions match TRBD1. Trimming cost V 0 bases and J 8 bases; bases outside gene matches: 8. The germline gives CDR1 LGHNA, CDR2 YNFKEQ. The CDR3 contains 15 residues. The CDR3 bases are TGTGCCAGCAGCCAAGATCCGGACAGGGAGGAAGGCTACACCTTC. Protein sequence: CASSQDPDREEGYTF.

This chain uses TRBV6-5 with TRBJ1-5; 9 nucleotides match TRBD1. The CDR3 totals 14 residues. The V gene end was trimmed by 6 bases and the J gene end by 4 bases; junction bases not matched to a gene: 4. Germline CDR1 MNHEY, CDR2 SVGAGI. CDR3 region: CASRRGTGNQPQHF. The CDR3 region has the DNA TGTGCCAGCAGGAGGGGGACAGGGAATCAGCCCCAGCATTTT.

This clone turned up a few times. CDR3 sequence: CASSKRTGGDGYTF. For the CDR3, the DNA is TGTGCCAGTAGTAAAAGGACAGGGGGCGATGGCTACACCTTC. V is TRBV19 and J is TRBJ1-2; 11 bases align to TRBD1. The germline gives CDR1 LNHDA, CDR2 SQIVND (reference sequence). The CDR3 totals 14 residues. Trimming at V came to 4 bases and at J to 6 bases, leaving 4 bases not matched to a gene.

The genes are TRBV9 and TRBJ2-3; 7 bases line up with TRBD2. CDR3 size: 16 residues. The germline gives CDR1 SGDLS, CDR2 YYNGEE. V lost 0 bases to trimming and J lost 5 bases; unmatched junction nucleotides: 9. CDR3 region: CASSVATGGAIDTQYF. DNA for the CDR3: TGTGCCAGCAGCGTAGCTACGGGGGGTGCCATAGATACGCAGTATTTT.

The chain joins TRBV28 to TRBJ1-1; D is perhaps TRBD1 (5 bases). The CDR3 runs 14 residues. Trimming took 10 bases from V and 6 from J, leaving 21 bases between them. Germline CDR1 MDHEN, CDR2 SYDVKM. CDR3 amino acids: CATKRSGGDAEAFF. DNA of the CDR3: TGTGCCACCAAAAGATCGGGGGGTGACGCTGAAGCTTTCTTT.

Only one count was recorded for this clone. V gene TRBV18 combines with J gene TRBJ2-5, with D unresolved. V lost 3 bases to trimming and J lost 0 bases, with 11 bases between them. The CDR3 has 15 amino acids. CDR1 and CDR2 (germline): KGHSH, LQKENI. Here the CDR3 DNA reads TGTGCCAGCTCACCGATGGTAAACTACCAAGAGACCCAGTACTTC. Translation gives CASSPMVNYQETQYF.